The subject of this entry is one T cell receptor (beta chain). The record originates from a study of blood T cell repertoires in COVID-19. For the study at large: Collection of acute and convalescent COVID-19 samples took place in the United States, Italy and Spain. T cells, B-cell-depleted T cells, or PBMCs provided the cDNA or gDNA that served as material.

Libraries were prepared by immunoSEQ multiplex PCR; TCRdb keeps only in-frame clonotypes and omits some of them. Here the sample spans 65,000 to 70,000 clones, about 80% being singletons. Trimming cost V 2 bases and J 1 base; bases outside gene matches: 1. The CDR3 runs to 14 residues. CDR1 is LGHDT and CDR2 is YNNKEL in the germline V gene (reference sequence). The sample consisted of peripheral blood. The source of this sequence is a woman aged 55-69 years with acute or convalescent COVID-19. This chain connects TRBV3-1 (or the pseudogene TRBV3-2) to TRBJ1-2; 7 bases are shared with TRBD1. This chain's CDR3 is CASSQTGVNYGYTF. The DNA for the CDR3 is TGTGCCAGCAGCCAAACAGGGGTTAACTATGGCTACACCTTC.